These 32 T cell receptor beta chains originate from one sample sequenced in a study of OX40 agonist ivuxolimab in advanced cancers. Sequencing was performed with immunoSEQ multiplex PCR; in TCRdb, only in-frame clones are kept and a portion is missing. The profile shows 60,000 to 70,000 clones, approximately 86% of them singletons. The source was CD4+ or CD8+ T cells sorted from blood, collected in a trial of the OX40 agonist ivuxolimab. Source of these receptors: an adult with an advanced solid tumor such as melanoma, head and neck, liver or kidney cancer.

This chain links TRBV28 with TRBJ1-6, with D perhaps matching TRBD1 (5 bases). The V end lost 8 bases, the J end lost 0 bases, and 23 bases lay between the germline ends. The CDR3 sequence is 19 residues long. Germline lookup yields CDR1 MDHEN and CDR2 SYDVKM. The CDR3 nucleotides are TGTGCCAGCCGCACCCCCAGGGTCCTTGATGGCTCCTATAATTCACCCCTCCACTTT. It yields the protein CASRTPRVLDGSYNSPLHF.

The gene calls are TRBV19 and TRBJ1-1; a weak D match, TRBD1 (5 bases). V dropped 2 bases and J dropped 4 bases, with 17 bases sitting between them. Germline CDR1 and CDR2: LNHDA and SQIVND (reference sequence). The CDR3 length is 16 residues. The CDR3 region has the DNA TGTGCCAGTAGTATAACCCCCATTATTAGGGGCACTGAAGCTTTCTTT. Encoded protein: CASSITPIIRGTEAFF. Combining the CDR3 with reference TRBV19 and TRBJ1-1 gives the whole variable domain DGGITQSPKYLFRKEGQNVTLSCEQNLNHDAMYWYRQDPGQGLRLIYYSQIVNDFQKGDIAEGYSVSREKKESFPLTVTSAQKNPTAFYLCASSITPIIRGTEAFFGQGTRLTVV.

The rearrangement links TRBV19 to TRBJ1-2, with a tentative D call TRBD1 (6 bases). The CDR3 is made up of 13 amino acids. The V end lost 6 bases, the J end lost 8 bases, and 16 bases lay between the germline ends. CDR1 is LNHDA, CDR2 SQIVND, per germline (reference sequence). The CDR3 nucleotides are TGTGCCAGTAGCCCTAACAGGGACGGAGGCTACACCTTC. It encodes CASSPNRDGGYTF.

DNA of the CDR3: TGTGCCAGCAGCTCGCAGGGGGCCCACTATGGCTACACCTTC. As protein: CASSSQGAHYGYTF. V gene TRBV7-9 combines with J gene TRBJ1-2, with 8 bases lining up with TRBD1. The CDR3 has 14 residues. Germline loops: CDR1 SEHNR, CDR2 FQNEAQ (reference sequence). V was pared by 4 bases and J by 3 bases, with 4 bases of the junction left unmatched.

The rearrangement links TRBV5-1 to TRBJ2-7; possible D gene TRBD1, 8 bases. The CDR3 is 14 amino acids. In germline, CDR1 is SGHRS, CDR2 YFSETQ. Trimming cost V 2 bases and J 6 bases, with 15 bases left between them. The chain's CDR3 is CASSLQGGTGEQYF. CDR3 coding DNA: TGCGCCAGCAGCTTACAGGGAGGGACAGGCGAGCAGTACTTC.

The V gene is TRBV11-2, the J gene TRBJ2-2, with 11 bases aligning to TRBD2. This CDR3 has 15 amino acids. Germline loops: CDR1 SGHAT, CDR2 FQNNGV. J was trimmed by 4 bases and V by 6 bases; bases with no gene match: 4. The CDR3 reads CASRRLAGTTGELFF. The CDR3 nucleotides read TGTGCCAGCAGGAGACTAGCGGGAACCACCGGGGAGCTGTTTTTT.

The chain couples TRBV6-5 to TRBJ1-5; weak D call: TRBD1 (6 bases). The CDR3 sequence is 14 residues long. Germline lookup yields CDR1 MNHEY and CDR2 SVGAGI. Trimming took 6 bases from V and 3 from J, leaving 12 bases between them. The chain's CDR3 is CASSPRDNNQPQHF. The CDR3 DNA reads as TGTGCCAGCAGCCCTAGGGACAACAATCAGCCCCAGCATTTT.

The chain recombines TRBV6-5 with TRBJ1-1, with 9 bases lining up with TRBD1. Germline loops: CDR1 MNHEY, CDR2 SVGAGI. J was trimmed by 8 bases and V by 0 bases; bases with no gene match: 4. This CDR3 spans 14 amino acids. CDR3 residues: CASSYSEQGAEAFF. CDR3 bases: TGTGCCAGCAGTTACTCAGAACAGGGGGCGGAAGCTTTCTTT.

The rearrangement links TRBV9 to TRBJ2-1; TRBD2 aligns across 14 bases. Germline V gene lookup returns CDR1 SGDLS and CDR2 YYNGEE. The CDR3 contains 17 residues. V was pared by 0 bases and J by 7 bases, with 6 bases of the junction left unmatched. The CDR3 DNA is TGTGCCAGCAGCGTAGATGGAAGGACTAGCGGGAGGAATGAGCAGTTCTTC. Encoded protein: CASSVDGRTSGRNEQFF.

The chain carries TRBV12-5 and TRBJ2-1; either TRBD1 or TRBD2 may supply D (6 bases each). Trimming cost V 6 bases and J 6 bases, with 9 bases left between them. This CDR3 contains 12 residues. Germline values: CDR1 LGHNT, CDR2 FRNRAP. For the CDR3, the DNA is TGTGCTAGTGGGGGGGGCCGCAATGAGCAGTTCTTC. Its protein product is CASGGGRNEQFF. Full variable domain (remainder filled in from reference TRBV12-5 and TRBJ2-1): DARVTQTPRHKVTEMGQEVTMRCQPILGHNTVFWYRQTMMQGLELLAYFRNRAPLDDSGMPKDRFSAEMPDATLATLKIQPSEPRDSAVYFCASGGGRNEQFFGPGTRLTVL.

This chain joins TRBV20-1 and TRBJ1-2; no definite D call. The germline CDR1 and CDR2 sequences are DFQATT and SNEGSKA (reference sequence). V lost 1 base, J lost 7 bases, and 7 bases lay in between. The CDR3 spans 11 residues. The CDR3 coding sequence is TGCAGTGCTAGAGTTTCACTTGGCTACACCTTC. Its protein product is CSARVSLGYTF.

The chain recombines TRBV29-1 with TRBJ2-1; 11 positions match TRBD2. CDR1 and CDR2 (germline): SQVTM, ANQGSEA. Trimming removed 4 bases from V and 6 bases from J; junction bases left unmatched: 8. The CDR3 covers 15 residues. CDR3 sequence: CSVGILAGALNEQFF. In DNA, the CDR3 is TGCAGCGTTGGCATACTAGCGGGAGCTCTCAATGAGCAGTTCTTC.

This clone was seen just once. The J gene is TRBJ2-1, the V gene TRBV7-2; TRBD2 matches at 9 bases. The CDR3 consists of 17 residues. Unmatched junction bases numbered 12, after V lost 2 bases and J lost 7 bases. CDR1 is SGHTA and CDR2 is FQGNSA in the germline V gene. The DNA for the CDR3 is TGTGCCAGCAGCTTACCAATTTATAGCGGGAGAAAAAATGAGCAGTTCTTC. It translates to CASSLPIYSGRKNEQFF. The variable domain in full, with the rest retrieved from reference TRBV7-2 and TRBJ2-1, is GAGVSQSPSNKVTEKGKDVELRCDPISGHTALYWYRQSLGQGLEFLIYFQGNSAPDKSGLPSDRFSAERTGGSVSTLTIQRTQQEDSAVYLCASSLPIYSGRKNEQFFGPGTRLTVL.

The V gene is TRBV27, the J gene TRBJ2-4; D possibly corresponds to TRBD2 (6 bases). CDR3 length equals 16 residues. The germline V and J ends were trimmed by 2 bases and 0 bases, with 11 bases remaining between them. Germline CDR1 MNHEY, CDR2 SMNVEV (reference sequence). The CDR3 region is CASSLKGTLAKNIQYF. The CDR3 DNA reads TGTGCCAGCAGTTTAAAAGGGACTCTAGCCAAAAACATTCAGTACTTC.

The V gene is TRBV27, the J gene TRBJ1-2, with TRBD1 matching 10 bases. Germline CDR1 reads MNHEY; CDR2 reads SMNVEV (reference sequence). The CDR3 is 15 amino acids. V lost 6 bases and J lost 4; bases outside the gene matches: 8. Here the CDR3 reads CASRRGQGYGYGYTF. In DNA, the CDR3 is TGTGCCAGCAGACGGGGACAGGGGTACGGCTATGGCTACACCTTC.

In DNA, the CDR3 is TGTGCCAGCAGCAGCGCACTAGCAGAACGGGAGACCCAGTACTTC. Residues: CASSSALAERETQYF. The chain joins TRBV2 to TRBJ2-5; the D gene is possibly TRBD2 (6 bases). There are 15 residues in the CDR3. Trimming removed 6 bases from V and 5 bases from J, with 19 bases in between. Germline CDR1 and CDR2: SNHLY and FYNNEI.

This clone came up once. This chain links TRBV4-3 with TRBJ1-4; maybe TRBD1 (5 bases). Trimming took off 5 bases at V and 2 bases at J, with 18 bases between the two ends. The CDR3 runs to 17 residues. Per the germline V gene, CDR1 is LGHNA and CDR2 is YSLEER. The CDR3 coding sequence is TGCGCCAGCAGCGCCCGGGCTTGGGGGTCGACTAATGAAAAACTGTTTTTT. It encodes CASSARAWGSTNEKLFF.

This clone was detected once. V gene TRBV15 combines with J gene TRBJ1-3; 11 bases fit TRBD1. V shed 2 bases, J shed 3 bases, and the junction held 6 bases outside the gene matches. In germline, CDR1 is LNHNV, CDR2 YYDKDF (reference sequence). The length of the CDR3 is 17 residues. The CDR3 sequence is CATSRHGTGGGGNTIYF. CDR3 DNA sequence: TGTGCCACCAGCAGACACGGGACAGGGGGTGGTGGAAACACCATATATTTT. Together with reference TRBV15 and TRBJ1-3, the CDR3 gives the full variable domain: DAMVIQNPRYQVTQFGKPVTLSCSQTLNHNVMYWYQQKSSQAPKLLFHYYDKDFNNEADTPDNFQSRRPNTSFCFLDIRSPGLGDTAMYLCATSRHGTGGGGNTIYFGEGSWLTVV.

The rearrangement joins TRBV5-1 to TRBJ2-7; tentative D call: TRBD1 (6 bases). Germline CDR1 reads SGHRS; CDR2 reads YFSETQ. This CDR3 is built from 15 residues. V was pared by 4 bases and J by 0 bases, with 14 bases between. The CDR3 protein is CASSPQDSSSYEQYF. The DNA of the CDR3 is TGCGCCAGCAGCCCTCAGGACAGTTCCTCCTACGAGCAGTACTTC. Combining the CDR3 with reference TRBV5-1 and TRBJ2-7 gives the whole variable domain KAGVTQTPRYLIKTRGQQVTLSCSPISGHRSVSWYQQTPGQGLQFLFEYFSETQRNKGNFPGRFSGRQFSNSRSEMNVSTLELGDSALYLCASSPQDSSSYEQYFGPGTRLTVT.

V and J are TRBV5-6 and TRBJ1-4; tentative D call: TRBD1 (6 bases). The CDR3 is 14 amino acids. Germline V gene data show CDR1 as SGHDT and CDR2 as YYEEEE. Deletions cut 2 bases from V and 2 bases from J, with 7 bases between. CDR3 region: CASSFRGTNEKLFF. CDR3 in DNA: TGTGCCAGCAGCTTCAGGGGCACTAATGAAAAACTGTTTTTT.

The CDR3 reads CAWSLVNEQFF. In DNA form, the CDR3 reads TGTGCCTGGAGTCTAGTCAATGAGCAGTTCTTC. The rearrangement joins TRBV30 to TRBJ2-1, with D unclear. V was pared by 2 bases and J by 6 bases, with 5 bases between. CDR1 and CDR2 (germline): GTSNPN, SVGIG (reference sequence). This CDR3 is 11 amino acids long.

The chain combines TRBV5-5 with TRBJ2-3; D gene uncertain. The CDR3 consists of 16 residues. With 5 bases removed from V and 1 base from J, the gap between germline ends came to 17 bases. Germline lookup yields CDR1 SGHKS and CDR2 YYEKEE (reference sequence). The chain's CDR3 is CASREQQRTGTDTQYF. The CDR3 region has the DNA TGTGCCAGCAGAGAGCAACAGCGTACGGGCACAGATACGCAGTATTTT.

Comment on this clone: The same CDR3 also results from other DNA sequences found in this sample. The CDR3 spells CASSPGTDTQYF. CDR3 bases: TGCGCCAGCAGCCCGGGGACAGATACGCAGTATTTT. The chain is built from TRBV5-1 and TRBJ2-3; weak D call: TRBD2 (5 bases). There are 12 residues in the CDR3. The V gene's germline CDR1 is SGHRS and CDR2 YFSETQ. Trimming pared 4 bases from V and 3 bases from J, leaving 6 bases between. Looking up the rest from reference TRBV5-1 and TRBJ2-3 gives the full variable domain: KAGVTQTPRYLIKTRGQQVTLSCSPISGHRSVSWYQQTPGQGLQFLFEYFSETQRNKGNFPGRFSGRQFSNSRSEMNVSTLELGDSALYLCASSPGTDTQYFGPGTRLTVL.

The chain uses TRBV19 and TRBJ2-1, with 14 positions matching TRBD2. The CDR3 covers 15 residues. V shed 5 bases and J 9 bases; nucleotides not matched to a gene: 6. Germline CDR1 and CDR2: LNHDA and SQIVND (reference sequence). The CDR3 nucleotides read TGTGCCAGTAGTCTAGGACTAGCGGGAGGAGGTGAGCAGTTCTTC. It codes for CASSLGLAGGGEQFF.

The chain uses TRBV5-4 and TRBJ2-7, with TRBD1 as a possible D gene (6 bases). V was clipped by 0 bases and J by 8 bases, with 15 bases between them. Germline V gene lookup returns CDR1 SGHNT and CDR2 YYREEE (reference sequence). The CDR3 totals 14 residues. DNA for the CDR3: TGTGCCAGCAGCTTGGCAGGGGCGTTGGGAAAGCAGTACTTC. Its translation: CASSLAGALGKQYF.

The chain is built from TRBV15 and TRBJ1-1, with D unresolved. The V gene's germline CDR1 is LNHNV and CDR2 YYDKDF (reference sequence). The CDR3 has 13 amino acids. V was clipped by 3 bases and J by 1 base, with 6 bases between them. Here the CDR3 reads CATSRARNTEAFF. The CDR3 DNA follows: TGTGCCACCAGCAGGGCGAGGAACACTGAAGCTTTCTTT.

This clone has a single count. The V call is TRBV11-2, the J call TRBJ2-3; D is uncertain. Looked up from germline, CDR1 is SGHAT and CDR2 is FQNNGV. CDR3 length: 18 residues. Trimming took off 2 bases at V and 0 bases at J, with 18 bases between the two ends. CDR3 amino acids: CASSLIRTALRSTDTQYF. The CDR3 nucleotides are TGTGCCAGCAGCTTAATTCGGACGGCCCTCCGGAGCACAGATACGCAGTATTTT.

CDR3 sequence reads: CASSLRAGDNSPLHF. In nucleotides, the CDR3 is TGTGCCAGCAGTTTAAGGGCAGGGGATAATTCACCCCTCCACTTT. The rearrangement uses TRBV28 and TRBJ1-6; a possible D gene is TRBD1 (6 bases). V lost 2 bases and J lost 5, with 10 bases in between. CDR1 is MDHEN, CDR2 SYDVKM, per germline. The CDR3 spans 15 residues.

The rearrangement uses TRBV28 and TRBJ2-5; D is unresolved. The DNA end is more similar to TRBJ2-7, so the J call may be wrong. The germline V gene encodes CDR1 MDHEN and CDR2 SYDVKM. The CDR3 has 12 residues. The CDR3 region is CASSSPPYEQYF. For the CDR3, the DNA is TGTGCCAGCAGTTCCCCACCCTACGAGCAGTACTTC.

The gene calls are TRBV7-6 and TRBJ2-5; D gene unclear. Germline CDR1 reads SGHVS; CDR2 reads FNYEAQ. The CDR3 runs 16 residues. The ends were cut back, 1 base at V and 2 bases at J, with 14 bases in the middle. The CDR3 spells CASSLVNLKGQETQYF. CDR3 DNA sequence: TGTGCCAGCAGCTTAGTTAACCTAAAGGGTCAAGAGACCCAGTACTTC.

J is TRBJ2-1 and V is TRBV29-1, with a possible D match to TRBD2 (6 bases). The CDR3 spans 13 residues. Germline V gene sequence: CDR1 SQVTM, CDR2 ANQGSEA. Trimming shortened V by 7 bases and J by 3 bases, and 13 bases separated the two germline ends. CDR3 region: CSARPGLYNEQFF. The DNA for the CDR3 is TGCAGCGCGCGGCCGGGACTCTACAATGAGCAGTTCTTC.

This chain joins TRBV7-9 and TRBJ2-6; D call uncertain. The CDR3 sequence is 16 residues long. CDR1 SEHNR and CDR2 FQNEAQ come from the germline V gene (reference sequence). Between the trimmed V and J ends, which lost 3 bases and 0 bases, there was a span of 9 bases. The CDR3 DNA reads TGTGCCAGCAGCTTTCTCTTCGGCTCTGGGGCCAACGTCCTGACTTTC. Its translation is CASSFLFGSGANVLTF.